This T cell receptor (beta chain) was found in a study of blood T cell repertoires in COVID-19. Background on the study: The analysed material was cDNA or gDNA that came from T cells, B-cell-depleted T cells, or PBMCs.

Assay used: immunoSEQ multiplex PCR; TCRdb lists only in-frame clones, some missing. The repertoire holds 200,000 to 250,000 clones, with 92% as singletons. The CDR3 runs to 15 residues. The ends were cut back, 1 base at V and 1 base at J, with 8 bases in the middle. Germline CDR1 is SEHNR and CDR2 is FQNEAQ (reference sequence). This chain joins TRBV7-9 and TRBJ1-5; a weak D match, TRBD1 (6 bases). The TCR was taken from a man aged 25-45 years with acute or convalescent COVID-19. The sequencing input was peripheral blood. This CDR3 reads CASSLGGTSNQPQHF. DNA of the CDR3: TGTGCCAGCAGCTTAGGAGGGACAAGCAATCAGCCCCAGCATTTT. Based on the CDR3 plus reference TRBV7-9 and TRBJ1-5, the full variable domain is DTGVSQNPRHKITKRGQNVTFRCDPISEHNRLYWYRQTLGQGPEFLTYFQNEAQLEKSRLLSDRFSAERPKGSFSTLEIQRTEQGDSAMYLCASSLGGTSNQPQHFGDGTRLSIL.